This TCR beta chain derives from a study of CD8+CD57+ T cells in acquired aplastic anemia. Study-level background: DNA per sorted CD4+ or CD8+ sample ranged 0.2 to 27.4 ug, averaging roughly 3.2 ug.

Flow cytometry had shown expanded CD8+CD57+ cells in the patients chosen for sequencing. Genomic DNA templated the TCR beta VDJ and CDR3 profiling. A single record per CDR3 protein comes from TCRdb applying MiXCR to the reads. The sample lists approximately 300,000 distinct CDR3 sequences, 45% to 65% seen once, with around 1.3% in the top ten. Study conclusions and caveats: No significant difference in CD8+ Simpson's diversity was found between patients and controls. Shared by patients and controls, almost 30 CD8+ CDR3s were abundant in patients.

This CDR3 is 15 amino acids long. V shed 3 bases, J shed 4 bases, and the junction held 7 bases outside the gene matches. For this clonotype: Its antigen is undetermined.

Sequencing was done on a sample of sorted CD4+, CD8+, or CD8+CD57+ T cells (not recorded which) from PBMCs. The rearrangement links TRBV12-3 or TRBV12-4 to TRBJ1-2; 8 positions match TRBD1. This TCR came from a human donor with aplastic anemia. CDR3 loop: CASSFAGGLRYGYTF. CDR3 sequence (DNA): TGTGCCAGCAGTTTCGCAGGGGGCCTCCGCTATGGCTACACCTTC.